A selection of T cell receptor beta chains follows, all from one sample in a study of OX40 agonist ivuxolimab in advanced cancers. Profiling relied on immunoSEQ multiplex PCR, and the TCRdb table lists in-frame clones only, not all of them. This table has 30,000 or so clones, roughly 82% appearing once. The sequencing used CD4+ or CD8+ T cells sorted from blood, collected in a trial of the OX40 agonist ivuxolimab. These receptors all come from an adult with an advanced solid tumor such as melanoma, head and neck, liver or kidney cancer. Each CDR3 is given with its conserved first and last residue. Fields, in order: clone size, J gene, V gene, CDR3 length, D gene, CDR3 protein, CDR3 DNA. A D gene is named only where the DNA matches it firmly. Rows give clone size only sometimes, using once, few, many, or a class for an expanded clone.

NA	TRBJ2-1	TRBV6-5	14	NA	CASSYSSPPLEQFF	TGTGCCAGCAGTTACTCGAGCCCGCCTTTAGAGCAGTTCTTC
NA	TRBJ1-5	TRBV6-5	15	TRBD1	CASRTRQGGNQPQHF	TGTGCCAGCAGAACAAGACAGGGTGGGAATCAGCCCCAGCATTTT
NA	TRBJ2-3	TRBV6-4	16	TRBD2	CASSERTSAYTDTQYF	TGTGCCAGCAGTGAGAGGACTAGCGCCTACACAGATACGCAGTATTTT
NA	TRBJ2-5	TRBV7-9	15	TRBD1	CASSIPTGGTETQYF	TGTGCCAGCAGCATACCGACAGGGGGGACCGAGACCCAGTACTTC
NA	TRBJ2-7	TRBV28	12	NA	CASIGQGYEQYF	TGTGCCAGCATCGGCCAGGGCTACGAGCAGTACTTC
NA	TRBJ2-5	TRBV7-9	14	NA	CASSLYGDGETQYF	TGTGCCAGCAGCTTATATGGGGATGGGGAGACCCAGTACTTC
NA	TRBJ1-5	TRBV28	15	NA	CASSSQGNGDQPQHF	TGTGCCAGCAGTTCCCAGGGAAACGGAGATCAGCCCCAGCATTTT
NA	TRBJ1-2	TRBV28	13	NA	CASREGGNYGYTF	TGTGCCAGCAGGGAGGGGGGCAACTATGGCTACACCTTC
NA	TRBJ1-4	TRBV28	17	TRBD1	CASSYTFRDRDNEKLFF	TGTGCCAGCAGTTACACGTTCCGGGACAGGGATAATGAAAAACTGTTTTTT
NA	TRBJ2-1	TRBV28	14	NA	CASHSETYINEQFF	TGTGCCAGCCACAGTGAAACTTACATTAATGAGCAGTTCTTC
once	TRBJ1-4	TRBV25-1	14	NA	CASSERWSSSELFF	TGTGCCAGCAGTGAACGGTGGAGTTCGAGCGAACTGTTTTTT
NA	TRBJ2-2	TRBV9	15	TRBD2	CASSKGLRNTGELFF	TGTGCCAGCAGCAAGGGACTAAGGAACACCGGGGAGCTGTTTTTT
NA	TRBJ1-5	TRBV2	13	NA	CASSWDQGDPQHF	TGTGCCAGCAGCTGGGACCAGGGTGATCCCCAGCATTTT
NA	TRBJ2-7	TRBV5-1	11	NA	CASSLAGEQYF	TGCGCCAGCAGCTTGGCAGGCGAGCAGTACTTC
NA	TRBJ1-5	TRBV11-2	15	TRBD1	CASSLDRNRGQPQHF	TGTGCCAGCAGCTTAGATCGGAACAGGGGTCAGCCCCAGCATTTT
NA	TRBJ1-2	TRBV28	12	NA	CASSTGDYGYTF	TGTGCCAGCAGTACAGGTGACTATGGCTACACCTTC
NA	TRBJ2-3	TRBV28	13	NA	CASSLKASDTQYF	TGTGCCAGCAGTTTGAAAGCTTCAGATACGCAGTATTTT